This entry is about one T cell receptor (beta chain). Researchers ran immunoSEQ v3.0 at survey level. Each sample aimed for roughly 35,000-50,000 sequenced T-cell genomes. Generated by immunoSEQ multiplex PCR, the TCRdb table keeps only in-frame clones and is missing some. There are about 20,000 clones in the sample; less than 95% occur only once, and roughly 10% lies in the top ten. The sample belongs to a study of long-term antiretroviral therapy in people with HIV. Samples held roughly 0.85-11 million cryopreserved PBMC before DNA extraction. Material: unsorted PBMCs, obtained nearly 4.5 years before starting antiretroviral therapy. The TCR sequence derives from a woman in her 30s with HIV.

The CDR3 region has the DNA TGTGCCAGCAGTGAGGGCAGCACAGATACGCAGTATTTT. Protein: CASSEGSTDTQYF. The chain carries TRBV5-4 and TRBJ2-3; D possibly corresponds to TRBD2 (5 bases). Germline lookup yields CDR1 SGHNT and CDR2 YYREEE (reference sequence). V lost 5 bases to trimming and J lost 0 bases, with 7 bases between them. This CDR3 has 13 residues.